One and the same sample provided the 13 T cell receptor beta chains below, sequenced in a study of cytomegalovirus exposure and HLA in healthy donors. The repertoire was sequenced with immunoSEQ multiplex PCR; TCRdb's copy has only in-frame clones and lacks some. The sample records tens of thousands of clones, around 92% being singletons. Sequencing was carried out using PBMCs. The receptors derive from a man between 18 and 35 years old in good health and CMV-seronegative.

This chain uses TRBV5-1 with TRBJ2-7; TRBD1 might be the D (5 bases). The CDR3 sequence is 13 residues long. The germline V and J ends were trimmed by 4 bases and 2 bases, with 10 bases remaining between them. Germline V gives CDR1 SGHRS, CDR2 YFSETQ. CDR3 sequence: CASSRAGTYEQYF. Here the CDR3 DNA reads TGCGCCAGCAGCAGGGCAGGGACCTACGAGCAGTACTTC.

The gene calls are TRBV5-1 and TRBJ2-3, with 9 bases aligning to TRBD1. The CDR3 contains 15 residues. The germline V gene encodes CDR1 SGHRS and CDR2 YFSETQ. V shed 4 bases, J shed 4 bases, and the junction held 7 bases outside the gene matches. CDR3 coding DNA: TGCGCCAGCAGCATGGGACAGGGTGGGTCAGATACGCAGTATTTT. It translates to CASSMGQGGSDTQYF. Together with reference TRBV5-1 and TRBJ2-3, the CDR3 gives the full variable domain: KAGVTQTPRYLIKTRGQQVTLSCSPISGHRSVSWYQQTPGQGLQFLFEYFSETQRNKGNFPGRFSGRQFSNSRSEMNVSTLELGDSALYLCASSMGQGGSDTQYFGPGTRLTVL.

Comments on this clone: Other DNA sequences in the sample encode the same CDR3. The CDR3 sequence is CASSLAGGGNQPQHF. The CDR3 DNA is TGTGCCAGCAGTTTAGCAGGGGGAGGCAATCAGCCCCAGCATTTT. This chain links TRBV27 with TRBJ1-5, with TRBD1 matching 7 bases. Germline CDR1 MNHEY, CDR2 SMNVEV (reference sequence). V was clipped by 2 bases and J by 2 bases; unmatched bases: 3. The CDR3 spans 15 residues.

The chain recombines TRBV7-9 with TRBJ2-2, with a tentative D call TRBD2 (5 bases). Germline CDR1 SEHNR, CDR2 FQNEAQ (reference sequence). With 1 base removed from V and 1 base from J, the gap between germline ends came to 7 bases. This CDR3 contains 15 residues. In DNA form, the CDR3 reads TGTGCCAGCAGCTTAGTCGGGGAGAACACCGGGGAGCTGTTTTTT. The encoded protein is CASSLVGENTGELFF.

The rearrangement links TRBV11-3 to TRBJ2-3; the match to TRBD2 covers 13 bases. Trimming at V came to 1 base and at J to 6 bases, leaving 4 bases not matched to a gene. Looked up from germline, CDR1 is SGHNT and CDR2 is YENEEA. The CDR3 covers 16 residues. Here the CDR3 reads CASSLGGTSGVDTQYF. CDR3 coding DNA: TGTGCCAGCAGCTTAGGCGGGACTAGCGGGGTGGATACGCAGTATTTT.

CDR3 sequence (DNA): TGTGCCAGCAGTTATGGACTGCAGTACACTGAAGCTTTCTTT. It specifies CASSYGLQYTEAFF. V usage is TRBV6-5 and J usage is TRBJ1-1; D is undetermined. The CDR3 contains 14 residues. Trimming took off 3 bases at V and 3 bases at J, with 11 bases between the two ends. Germline V gives CDR1 MNHEY, CDR2 SVGAGI.

V is TRBV27 and J is TRBJ1-5, with D uncertain. The ends were cut back, 6 bases at V and 0 bases at J, with 18 bases in the middle. Germline-derived CDR1 and CDR2 are MNHEY and SMNVEV (reference sequence). The CDR3 sequence is 17 residues long. The CDR3 nucleotides read TGTGCCAGCAGGCCCGTAGGAGGCCCATATAGCAATCAGCCCCAGCATTTT. It encodes CASRPVGGPYSNQPQHF.

Written as DNA, the CDR3 is TGTGCCACAAACCCCCCAGGACTTTCCGGAGTGCGGTTTTTT. The encoded protein is CATNPPGLSGVRFF. This chain links TRBV19 with TRBJ1-4, with D unresolved. V was cut by 10 bases and J by 16 bases, with 28 bases left in between. Looked up from germline, CDR1 is LNHDA and CDR2 is SQIVND (reference sequence). There are 14 residues in the CDR3.

This sequence joins TRBV11-2 and TRBJ1-2; D is ambiguous. Per the germline V gene, CDR1 is SGHAT and CDR2 is FQNNGV. This CDR3 contains 12 residues. V lost 5 bases and J 7 bases, leaving 11 bases between the germline ends. DNA of the CDR3: TGTGCCAGCAGCCCCATTAGAGGTGGCTACACCTTC. The encoded protein is CASSPIRGGYTF.

The V and J genes are TRBV30 and TRBJ1-3, with a possible D match to TRBD1 (6 bases). V was pared by 5 bases and J by 0 bases, with 14 bases between. The CDR3 has 15 residues. Germline V lookup: CDR1 GTSNPN, CDR2 SVGIG (reference sequence). The chain's CDR3 is CAWRYGGASGNTIYF. The CDR3, as DNA: TGTGCCTGGCGCTACGGGGGGGCCTCTGGAAACACCATATATTTT.

This rearrangement joins TRBV7-2 to TRBJ1-1; D remains unclear. CDR1 is SGHTA and CDR2 is FQGNSA in the germline V gene. With 1 base removed from V and 1 base from J, the gap between germline ends came to 7 bases. There are 14 residues in the CDR3. CDR3 coding DNA: TGTGCCAGCAGCTTAGGTCCGTGGAACACTGAAGCTTTCTTT. It is translated as CASSLGPWNTEAFF. The full variable domain, in which reference TRBV7-2 and TRBJ1-1 provide the parts outside the CDR3, is GAGVSQSPSNKVTEKGKDVELRCDPISGHTALYWYRQSLGQGLEFLIYFQGNSAPDKSGLPSDRFSAERTGGSVSTLTIQRTQQEDSAVYLCASSLGPWNTEAFFGQGTRLTVV.

This clone has a single count. The V gene is TRBV2, the J gene TRBJ1-4; TRBD1 matches at 8 bases. Germline-derived CDR1 and CDR2 are SNHLY and FYNNEI. Trimming removed 6 bases from V and 2 bases from J; junction bases left unmatched: 5. CDR3 length: 15 residues. CDR3: CASRAQGVTNEKLFF. In DNA form, the CDR3 reads TGTGCCAGCAGGGCACAGGGGGTTACTAATGAAAAACTGTTTTTT.

The rearrangement joins TRBV6-5 to TRBJ1-6, with D tentatively TRBD1 (6 bases). There are 16 residues in the CDR3. The germline gives CDR1 MNHEY, CDR2 SVGAGI. Trimming removed 2 bases from V and 4 bases from J, with 12 bases in between. The CDR3 nucleotides are TGTGCCAGCAGTTACGCAGGGGAGGGTTATAATTCACCCCTCCACTTT. Amino acids: CASSYAGEGYNSPLHF.